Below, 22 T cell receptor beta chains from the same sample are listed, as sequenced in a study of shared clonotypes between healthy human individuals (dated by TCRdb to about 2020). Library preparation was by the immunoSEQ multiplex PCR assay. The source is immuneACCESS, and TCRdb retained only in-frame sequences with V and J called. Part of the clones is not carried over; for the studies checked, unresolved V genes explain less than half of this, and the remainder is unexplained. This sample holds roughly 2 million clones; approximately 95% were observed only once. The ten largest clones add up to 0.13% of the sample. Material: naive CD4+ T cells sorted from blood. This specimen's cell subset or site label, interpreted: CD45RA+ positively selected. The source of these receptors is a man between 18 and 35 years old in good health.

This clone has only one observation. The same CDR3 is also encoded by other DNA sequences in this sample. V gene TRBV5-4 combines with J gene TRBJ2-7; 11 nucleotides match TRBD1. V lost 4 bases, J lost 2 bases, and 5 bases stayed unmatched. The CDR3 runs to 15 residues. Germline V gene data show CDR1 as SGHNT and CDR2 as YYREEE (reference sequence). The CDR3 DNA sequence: TGTGCCAGCAGCCCCCCGGGACAGGGGGCCTACGAGCAGTACTTC. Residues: CASSPPGQGAYEQYF.

In DNA, the CDR3 is TGTGCCAGCAGCGCTATCCGGGGCCTCTCTGGAAACACCATATATTTT. This sequence encodes CASSAIRGLSGNTIYF. V gene TRBV11-2 combines with J gene TRBJ1-3, with a possible D match to TRBD1 (5 bases). Germline V gene sequence: CDR1 SGHAT, CDR2 FQNNGV. This CDR3 has 16 amino acids. V lost 5 bases and J 0 bases, leaving 14 bases between the germline ends.

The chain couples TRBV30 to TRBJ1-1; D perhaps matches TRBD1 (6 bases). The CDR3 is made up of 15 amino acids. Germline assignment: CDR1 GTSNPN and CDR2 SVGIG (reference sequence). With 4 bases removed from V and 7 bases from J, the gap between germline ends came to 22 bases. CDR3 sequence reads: CAWIPWLGQKVEAFF. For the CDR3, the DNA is TGTGCCTGGATACCATGGCTGGGACAAAAGGTTGAAGCTTTCTTT. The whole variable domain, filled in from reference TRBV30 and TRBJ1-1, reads SQTIHQWPATLVQPVGSPLSLECTVEGTSNPNLYWYRQAAGRGLQLLFYSVGIGQISSEVPQNLSASRPQDRQFILSSKKLLLSDSGFYLCAWIPWLGQKVEAFFGQGTRLTVV.

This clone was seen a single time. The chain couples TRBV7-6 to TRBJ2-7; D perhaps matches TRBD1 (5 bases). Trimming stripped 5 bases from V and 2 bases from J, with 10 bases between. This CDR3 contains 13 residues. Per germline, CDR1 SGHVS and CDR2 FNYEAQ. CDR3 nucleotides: TGTGCCAGCAGCATGGACAATCCCTACGAGCAGTACTTC. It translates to CASSMDNPYEQYF.

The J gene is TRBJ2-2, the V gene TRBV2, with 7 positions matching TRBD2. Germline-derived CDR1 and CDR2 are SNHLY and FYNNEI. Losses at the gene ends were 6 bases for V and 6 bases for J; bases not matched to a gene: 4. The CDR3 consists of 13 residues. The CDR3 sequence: CASRQRDPGELFF. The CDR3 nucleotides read TGTGCCAGCAGACAGCGGGACCCCGGGGAGCTGTTTTTT.

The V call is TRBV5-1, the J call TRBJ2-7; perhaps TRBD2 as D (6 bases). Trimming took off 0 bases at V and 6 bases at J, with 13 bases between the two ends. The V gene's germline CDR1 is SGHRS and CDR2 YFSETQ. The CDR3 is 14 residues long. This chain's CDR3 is CASSLAVGRSEQYF. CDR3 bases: TGCGCCAGCAGCTTGGCTGTAGGGAGGAGCGAGCAGTACTTC.

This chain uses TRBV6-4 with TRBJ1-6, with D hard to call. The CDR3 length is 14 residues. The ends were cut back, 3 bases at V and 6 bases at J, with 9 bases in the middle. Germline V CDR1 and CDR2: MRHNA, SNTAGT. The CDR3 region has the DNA TGTGCCAGCAGTGATAGACCGTTTAATTCACCCCTCCACTTT. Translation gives CASSDRPFNSPLHF.

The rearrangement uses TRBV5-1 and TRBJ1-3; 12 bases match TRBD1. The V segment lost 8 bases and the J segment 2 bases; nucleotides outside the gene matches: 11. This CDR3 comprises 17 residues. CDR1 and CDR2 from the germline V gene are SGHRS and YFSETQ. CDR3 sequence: CARGTGGPYLTGNTIYF. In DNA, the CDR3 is TGCGCCAGGGGGACAGGGGGCCCCTACCTGACTGGAAACACCATATATTTT.

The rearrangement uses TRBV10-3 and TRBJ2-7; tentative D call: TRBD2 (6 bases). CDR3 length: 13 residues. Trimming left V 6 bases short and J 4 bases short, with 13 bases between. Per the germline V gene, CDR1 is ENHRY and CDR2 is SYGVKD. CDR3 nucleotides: TGTGCCATCAGAGGGCCGGGGGAATACGAGCAGTACTTC. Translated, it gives CAIRGPGEYEQYF.

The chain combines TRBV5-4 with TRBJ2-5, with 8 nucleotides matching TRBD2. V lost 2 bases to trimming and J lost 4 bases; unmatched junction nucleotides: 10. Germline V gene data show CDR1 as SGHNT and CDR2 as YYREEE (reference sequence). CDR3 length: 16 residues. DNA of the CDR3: TGTGCCAGCAGCTTAATACTAGCGGATCATGGAGAGACCCAGTACTTC. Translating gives CASSLILADHGETQYF.

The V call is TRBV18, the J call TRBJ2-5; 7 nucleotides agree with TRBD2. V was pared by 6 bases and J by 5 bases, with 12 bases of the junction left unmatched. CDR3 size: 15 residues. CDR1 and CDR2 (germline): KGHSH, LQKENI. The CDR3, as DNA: TGTGCCAGCTCCCCATCAGGACTAGAACAGGAGACCCAGTACTTC. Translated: CASSPSGLEQETQYF.

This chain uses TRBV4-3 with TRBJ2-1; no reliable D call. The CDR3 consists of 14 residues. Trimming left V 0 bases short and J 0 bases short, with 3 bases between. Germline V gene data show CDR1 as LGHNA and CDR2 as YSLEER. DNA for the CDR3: TGCGCCAGCAGCCAAGAAGCCTCCTACAATGAGCAGTTCTTC. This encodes CASSQEASYNEQFF.

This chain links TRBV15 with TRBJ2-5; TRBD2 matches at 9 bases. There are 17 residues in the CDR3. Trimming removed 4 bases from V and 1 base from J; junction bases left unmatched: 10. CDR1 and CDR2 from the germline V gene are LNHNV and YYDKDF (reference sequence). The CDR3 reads CATSKARSGRTQETQYF. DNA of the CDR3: TGTGCCACCAGCAAGGCCCGGAGCGGGAGGACCCAAGAGACCCAGTACTTC.

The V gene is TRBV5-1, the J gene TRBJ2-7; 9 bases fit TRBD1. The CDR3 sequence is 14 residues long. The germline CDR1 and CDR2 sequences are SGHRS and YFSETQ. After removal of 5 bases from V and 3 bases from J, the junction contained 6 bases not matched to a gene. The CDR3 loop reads CASRTGTGLYEQYF. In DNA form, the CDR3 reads TGCGCCAGCAGAACCGGGACAGGGCTCTACGAGCAGTACTTC.

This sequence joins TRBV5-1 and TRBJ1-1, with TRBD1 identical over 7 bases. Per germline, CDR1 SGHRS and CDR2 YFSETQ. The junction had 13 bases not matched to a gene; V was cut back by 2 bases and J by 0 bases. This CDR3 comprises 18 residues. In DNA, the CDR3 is TGCGCCAGCAGCTTTAGGACAGGTCTCGTGCAAATGAACACTGAAGCTTTCTTT. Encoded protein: CASSFRTGLVQMNTEAFF.

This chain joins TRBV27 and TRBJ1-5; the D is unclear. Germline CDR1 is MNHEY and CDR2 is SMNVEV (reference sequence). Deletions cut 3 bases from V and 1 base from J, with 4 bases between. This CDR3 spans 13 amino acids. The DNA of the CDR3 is TGTGCCAGCAGTTTTAGGAGCAATCAGCCCCAGCATTTT. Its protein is CASSFRSNQPQHF.

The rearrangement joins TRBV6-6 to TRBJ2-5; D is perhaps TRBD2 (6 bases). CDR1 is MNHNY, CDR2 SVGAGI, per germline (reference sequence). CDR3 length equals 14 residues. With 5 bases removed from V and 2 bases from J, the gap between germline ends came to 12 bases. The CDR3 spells CASSTGLLQETQYF. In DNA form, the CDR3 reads TGTGCCAGCAGTACGGGACTCCTTCAAGAGACCCAGTACTTC.

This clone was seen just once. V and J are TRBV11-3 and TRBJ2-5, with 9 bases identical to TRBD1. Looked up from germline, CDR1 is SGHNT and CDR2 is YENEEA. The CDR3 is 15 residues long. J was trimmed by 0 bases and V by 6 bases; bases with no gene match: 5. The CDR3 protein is CASSQQGANQETQYF. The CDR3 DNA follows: TGTGCCAGCAGTCAACAGGGGGCTAACCAAGAGACCCAGTACTTC.

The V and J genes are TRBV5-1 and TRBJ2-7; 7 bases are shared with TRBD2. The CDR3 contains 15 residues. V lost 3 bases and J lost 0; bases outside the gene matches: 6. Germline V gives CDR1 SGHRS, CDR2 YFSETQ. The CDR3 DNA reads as TGCGCCAGCAGCTCGGACGGGGGGAGCTCCTACGAGCAGTACTTC. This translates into CASSSDGGSSYEQYF.

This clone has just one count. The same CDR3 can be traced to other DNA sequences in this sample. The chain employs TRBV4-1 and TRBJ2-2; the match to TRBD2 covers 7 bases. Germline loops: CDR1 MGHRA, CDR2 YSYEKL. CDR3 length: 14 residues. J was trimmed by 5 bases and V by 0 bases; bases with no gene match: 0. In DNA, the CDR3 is TGCGCCAGCAGCCAAGAGGGAGGGACCGGGGAGCTGTTTTTT. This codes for CASSQEGGTGELFF.

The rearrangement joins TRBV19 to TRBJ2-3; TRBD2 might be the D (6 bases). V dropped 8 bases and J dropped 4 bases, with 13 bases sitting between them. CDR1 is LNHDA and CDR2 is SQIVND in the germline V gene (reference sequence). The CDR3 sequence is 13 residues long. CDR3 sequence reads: CASGPRRADTQYF. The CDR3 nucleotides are TGTGCCAGTGGGCCAAGGAGGGCAGATACGCAGTATTTT.

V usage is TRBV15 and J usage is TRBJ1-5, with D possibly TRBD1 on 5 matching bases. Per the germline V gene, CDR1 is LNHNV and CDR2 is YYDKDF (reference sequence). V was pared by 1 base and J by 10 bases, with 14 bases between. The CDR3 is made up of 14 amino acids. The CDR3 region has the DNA TGTGCCACCAGCAGAGGGGGGACGGTCCAACCCCAGCATTTT. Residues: CATSRGGTVQPQHF. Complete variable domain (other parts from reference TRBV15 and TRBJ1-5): DAMVIQNPRYQVTQFGKPVTLSCSQTLNHNVMYWYQQKSSQAPKLLFHYYDKDFNNEADTPDNFQSRRPNTSFCFLDIRSPGLGDTAMYLCATSRGGTVQPQHFGDGTRLSIL.